The present T cell receptor (beta chain) was sequenced within a study of shared clonotypes between healthy human individuals. The authors loaded roughly 200 ng DNA, some 32,000 T cell genomes, into sorted-subset replicate PCRs. TCRdb keeps only in-frame clones here, not all; method: immunoSEQ multiplex PCR. The table has roughly 2.5 million clones, roughly 92% seen once. The germline V and J ends were trimmed by 7 bases and 4 bases, with 13 bases remaining between them. The CDR3 covers 14 residues. Per germline, CDR1 SGHNT and CDR2 YENEEA. This TCR was recovered from a young man in good health. The V and J genes are TRBV11-3 and TRBJ2-2; D perhaps matches TRBD1 (7 bases). Sequenced input: naive CD4+ T cells sorted from blood. As for subset: CD45RA+ positively selected. In DNA form, the CDR3 reads TGTGCCAGCACCGGTCAGGGGGGCACCGGGGAGCTGTTTTTT. As protein: CASTGQGGTGELFF.